The present TCR beta chain was sequenced within a study of vaccination and CD4 T cells after COVID-19. At the level of the study: Every culture used as a control got a CEFX pool, an HIV-1 Nef pool, or no peptide.

Cultured CD4+ T-cell DNA underwent Oncomine TCR Beta short-read sequencing. Researchers extracted genomic DNA from CD4+ T cells that had been cultured. TCRdb reprocessed the PCR reads with MiXCR, giving one entry per CDR3 protein. The sample contains about 3,300 distinct CDR3 sequences, around 47% of which appear only once. Remarks on this clonotype: Antigen unknown.

The germline V gene has CDR1 SGHNT and CDR2 YENEEA. The CDR3 has 12 amino acids. V was trimmed by 5 bases and J by 6 bases, leaving 10 bases between them. Treatment in this sample: approximately 10-day PBMC culture with coronavirus spike peptide pools or control peptides (ViraFEST assay). The source material was CD4+ T cells from blood, cultured in vitro. The V call is TRBV11-3, the J call TRBJ1-1; D might be TRBD1 (5 bases). The sequence derives from a human donor who had recovered from COVID-19. The CDR3 is CASSLLGPEAFF. Written as DNA, the CDR3 is TGTGCCAGCAGCCTGCTGGGGCCTGAAGCTTTCTTT. Based on the CDR3 plus reference TRBV11-3 and TRBJ1-1, the full variable domain is EAGVVQSPRYKIIEKKQPVAFWCNPISGHNTLYWYLQNLGQGPELLIRYENEEAVDDSQLPKDRFSAERLKGVDSTLKIQPAELGDSAVYLCASSLLGPEAFFGQGTRLTVV.